Below, one T cell receptor (beta chain) is given with its context. The data are from a study of tumor and adjacent non-tumor tissue in lung cancer. This sample's RNA came from whole unsorted tissue. TCRbeta libraries were built with three rounds of nested PCR, modified from ARM-PCR. TCRdb reprocessed the multiplex PCR reads via MiXCR and lists one record per CDR3 protein. This table has tens of thousands of distinct CDR3 sequences, about 72% appearing once. The receptor was isolated from a man aged 60 to 69 with non-small cell lung cancer. The specimen was lung tumor tissue.

The CDR3 DNA reads as TGTGCCAGCAGCAGGGACAGGAGGGAAGCTTTCTTT. This translates into CASSRDRREAFF. The V gene is TRBV7-2, the J gene TRBJ1-1; TRBD1 aligns across 8 bases. The CDR3 spans 12 residues. V lost 5 bases and J lost 8; bases outside the gene matches: 4. The germline V gene has CDR1 SGHTA and CDR2 FQGNSA.